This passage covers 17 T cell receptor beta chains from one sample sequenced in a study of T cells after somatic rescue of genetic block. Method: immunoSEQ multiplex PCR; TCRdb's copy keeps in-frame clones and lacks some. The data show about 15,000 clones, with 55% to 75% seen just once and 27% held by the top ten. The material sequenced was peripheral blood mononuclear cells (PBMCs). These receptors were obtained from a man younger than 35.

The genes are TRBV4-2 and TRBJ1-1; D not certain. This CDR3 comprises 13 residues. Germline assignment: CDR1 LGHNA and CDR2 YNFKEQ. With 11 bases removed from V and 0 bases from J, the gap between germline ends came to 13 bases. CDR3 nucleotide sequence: TGTGCCTCTCGGATAGGCGTGAACACTGAAGCTTTCTTT. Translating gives CASRIGVNTEAFF.

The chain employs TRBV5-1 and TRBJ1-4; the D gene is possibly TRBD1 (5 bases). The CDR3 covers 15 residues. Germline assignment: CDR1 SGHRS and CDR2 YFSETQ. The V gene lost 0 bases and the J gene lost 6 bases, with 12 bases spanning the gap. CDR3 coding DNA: TGCGCCAGCAGCTTGGGAGCGGGGGTGGATGAAAAACTGTTTTTT. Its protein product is CASSLGAGVDEKLFF.

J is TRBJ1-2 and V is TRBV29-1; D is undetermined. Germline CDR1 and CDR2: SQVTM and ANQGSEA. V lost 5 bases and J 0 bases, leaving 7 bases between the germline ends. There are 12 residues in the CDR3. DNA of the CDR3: TGCAGCGTTTCCCTAGCTAACTATGGCTACACCTTC. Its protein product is CSVSLANYGYTF. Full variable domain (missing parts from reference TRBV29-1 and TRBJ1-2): SAVISQKPSRDICQRGTSLTIQCQVDSQVTMMFWYRQQPGQSLTLIATANQGSEATYESGFVIDKFPISRPNLTFSTLTVSNMSPEDSSIYLCSVSLANYGYTFGSGTRLTVV.

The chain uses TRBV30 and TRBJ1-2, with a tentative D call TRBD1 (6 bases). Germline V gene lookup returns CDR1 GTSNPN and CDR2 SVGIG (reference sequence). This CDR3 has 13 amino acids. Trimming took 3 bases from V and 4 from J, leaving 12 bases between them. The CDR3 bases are TGTGCCTGGAGCCCGACGACAGGCTATGGCTACACCTTC. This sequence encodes CAWSPTTGYGYTF.

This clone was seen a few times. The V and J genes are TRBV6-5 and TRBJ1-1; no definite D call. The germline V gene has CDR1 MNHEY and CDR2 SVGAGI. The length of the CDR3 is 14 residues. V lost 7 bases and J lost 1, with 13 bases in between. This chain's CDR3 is CASTPNGKNTEAFF. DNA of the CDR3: TGTGCCAGCACCCCTAACGGCAAGAACACTGAAGCTTTCTTT.

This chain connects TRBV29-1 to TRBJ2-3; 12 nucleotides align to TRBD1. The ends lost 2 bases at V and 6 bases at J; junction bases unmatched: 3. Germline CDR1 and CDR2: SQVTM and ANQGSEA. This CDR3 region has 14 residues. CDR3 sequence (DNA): TGCAGCGTTGAAAGGGACAGGGGGCCGGATACGCAGTATTTT. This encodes CSVERDRGPDTQYF.

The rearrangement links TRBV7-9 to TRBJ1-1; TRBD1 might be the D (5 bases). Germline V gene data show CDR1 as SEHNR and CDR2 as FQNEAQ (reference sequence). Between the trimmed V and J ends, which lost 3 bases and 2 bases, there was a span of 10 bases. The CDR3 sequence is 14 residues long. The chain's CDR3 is CASSFGAHNTEAFF. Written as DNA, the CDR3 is TGTGCCAGCAGCTTCGGGGCACATAACACTGAAGCTTTCTTT.

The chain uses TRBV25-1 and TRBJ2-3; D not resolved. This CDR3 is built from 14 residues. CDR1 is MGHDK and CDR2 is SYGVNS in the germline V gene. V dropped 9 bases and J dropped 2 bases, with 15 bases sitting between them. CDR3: CASRRALFTDTQYF. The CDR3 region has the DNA TGTGCCAGTCGCCGAGCCCTATTCACAGATACGCAGTATTTT.

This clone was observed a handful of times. The CDR3 region has the DNA TGTGCCAGCAGTTACGCCTTTGGCAGGGCCACCTACGAGCAGTACTTC. Protein sequence: CASSYAFGRATYEQYF. The rearrangement links TRBV6-5 to TRBJ2-7, with D perhaps matching TRBD1 (5 bases). The CDR3 runs to 16 residues. Germline CDR1 MNHEY, CDR2 SVGAGI. V lost 2 bases and J lost 2, with 16 bases in between.

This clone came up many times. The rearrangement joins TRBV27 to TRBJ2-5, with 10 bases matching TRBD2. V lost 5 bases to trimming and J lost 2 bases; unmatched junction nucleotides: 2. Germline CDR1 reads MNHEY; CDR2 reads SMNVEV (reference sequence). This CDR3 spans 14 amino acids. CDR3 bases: TGTGCCAGCAGTGGGACTAGCGAACAAGAGACCCAGTACTTC. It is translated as CASSGTSEQETQYF.

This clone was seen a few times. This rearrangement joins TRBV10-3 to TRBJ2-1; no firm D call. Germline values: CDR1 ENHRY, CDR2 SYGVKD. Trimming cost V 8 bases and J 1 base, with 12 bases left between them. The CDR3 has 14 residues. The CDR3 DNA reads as TGTGCCATCGACGGTGGCGAATCCTACAATGAGCAGTTCTTC. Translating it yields CAIDGGESYNEQFF.

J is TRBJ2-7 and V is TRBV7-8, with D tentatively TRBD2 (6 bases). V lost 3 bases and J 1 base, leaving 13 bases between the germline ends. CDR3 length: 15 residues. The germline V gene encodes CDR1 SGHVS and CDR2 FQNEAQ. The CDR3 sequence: CASSFQPSASYEQYF. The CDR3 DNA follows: TGTGCCAGCAGCTTCCAACCTAGCGCTTCCTACGAGCAGTACTTC.

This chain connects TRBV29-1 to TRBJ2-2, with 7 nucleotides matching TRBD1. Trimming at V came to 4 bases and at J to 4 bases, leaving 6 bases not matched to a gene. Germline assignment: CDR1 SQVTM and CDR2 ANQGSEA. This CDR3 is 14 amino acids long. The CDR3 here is CSVARDSPTGELFF. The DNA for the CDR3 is TGCAGCGTTGCCCGGGACAGCCCCACCGGGGAGCTGTTTTTT.

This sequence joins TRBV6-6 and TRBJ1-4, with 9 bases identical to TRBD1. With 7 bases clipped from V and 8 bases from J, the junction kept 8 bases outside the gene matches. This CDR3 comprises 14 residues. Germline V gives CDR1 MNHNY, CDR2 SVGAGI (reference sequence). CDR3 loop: CASNQQGAREKLFF. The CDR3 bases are TGTGCCAGCAACCAACAGGGGGCCAGGGAAAAACTGTTTTTT.

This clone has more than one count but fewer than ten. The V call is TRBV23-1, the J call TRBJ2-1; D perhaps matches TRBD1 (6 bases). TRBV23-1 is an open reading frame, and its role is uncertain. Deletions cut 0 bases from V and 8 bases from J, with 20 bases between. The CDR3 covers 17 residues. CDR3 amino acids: CASSQSDGKGRGYEQFF. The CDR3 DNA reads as TGCGCCAGCAGTCAATCGGACGGGAAGGGCAGGGGCTATGAGCAGTTCTTC.

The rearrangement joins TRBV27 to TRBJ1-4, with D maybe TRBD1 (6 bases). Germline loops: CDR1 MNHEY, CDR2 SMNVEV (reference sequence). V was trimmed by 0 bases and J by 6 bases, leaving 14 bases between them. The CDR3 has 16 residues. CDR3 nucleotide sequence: TGTGCCAGCAGTTTATCGAACGGGGCAGGGGATGAAAAACTGTTTTTT. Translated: CASSLSNGAGDEKLFF.

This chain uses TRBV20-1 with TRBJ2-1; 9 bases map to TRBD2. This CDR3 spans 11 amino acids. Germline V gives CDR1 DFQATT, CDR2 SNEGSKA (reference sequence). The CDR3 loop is CSPSGINEQFF. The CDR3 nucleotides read TGCAGCCCTAGCGGGATAAATGAGCAGTTCTTC.